This T cell receptor (beta chain) appears in the sequencing data of a study of blood T cell repertoires in COVID-19. At the level of the study: Some COVID-19 samples were acute and others convalescent; all came from the United States, Italy and Spain.

Germline CDR1 reads SGHTA; CDR2 reads FQGNSA. Germline trimming cut 5 bases from V and 5 bases from J; bases unmatched to any gene: 6. This CDR3 has 15 amino acids. Original data processing: Estimated nucleated cell counts came from reference gene primer amplification. The repertoire was sequenced with immunoSEQ multiplex PCR; TCRdb's copy has only in-frame clones and lacks some. V, J and clone size are those of that table, while D and trimming were read from the DNA. The data hold fewer than 200,000 clones, with around four fifths observed a single time. The sample consisted of peripheral blood. This TCR derives from a man aged 65 to 85 with acute or convalescent COVID-19. The chain combines TRBV7-2 with TRBJ2-3; 11 nucleotides match TRBD2. Written as DNA, the CDR3 is TGTGCCAGCAGCCCTGGTGGACTAGCGGGAGATACGCAGTATTTT. As protein: CASSPGGLAGDTQYF.